This T cell receptor beta chain stems from a study of CD8+ T cells in alopecia areata (dated by TCRdb to the late 2010s). Regarding the research as a whole: The treated patients, all with moderate-to-severe alopecia areata, were enrolled in an open-label pilot trial of oral tofacitinib given at 5 to 10 mg twice daily. Patients received tofacitinib for 6 to 18 months and were then followed off drug for 6 months to check for delayed response and recurrence. To study T cell clonal expansion in alopecia areata, the researchers applied high-throughput TCRbeta sequencing to both the C3H/HeJ mouse model and human patients. Human TCRbeta sequencing covered scalp tissue and sorted CD4+ and CD8+ peripheral blood T cells from patchy and totalis/universalis alopecia areata patients and healthy controls. Biopsies were taken from tofacitinib-treated patients at baseline and again at 4 and 24 weeks into treatment, and several of those patients also had a later scalp biopsy. Scalp clonality was compared across normal scalp (n=4), patchy alopecia areata scalp (n=8), and alopecia totalis/universalis scalp (n=8). The RNA source kit depended on sample type: the PAXgene miRNA kit for fixed scalp, the miRNeasy kit for PBMCs, and the RNeasy kit for mouse skin. Amplification of TCRbeta CDR3 regions was done by immunoSEQ multiplex PCR using 35 Vbeta forward primers and 13 Jbeta reverse primers. Here is what the overall study found, with its caveats: Unlike mouse skin, which is dominated by gammadelta T cells, normal human skin has resident alphabeta T cells that are also sequenced, and this complicates analysis of the scalp TCR repertoire. Shared TCR sequences between patients were less evident than in mice, which may be partly attributable to HLA diversity in the patient population. Compared with normal scalp, lesional scalp, particularly in alopecia totalis/universalis, had higher clonality and more expanded CD8+ clones, which suggests antigenic drive.

The germline V gene specifies SNHLY as CDR1 and FYNNEI as CDR2. Its CDR3 holds 15 amino acids, cysteine through phenylalanine. The only DNA kept is the CDR3, 45 bases in frame from the first base. V and J are truncated by 3 bases and 4 bases respectively, leaving an intervening sequence of 15 bases. This clone has more than one count but fewer than ten. The specificity of this receptor is unknown. No base qualities exist here, and no much larger clone lies one base off it. Explained via the paper, the time point label denotes: baseline before oral tofacitinib. Lesional scalp punch biopsies and peripheral blood were collected from alopecia areata patients. After PBMCs were isolated by density centrifugation and stained for CD3, CD4 and CD8, a FACSAria was used to sort CD4+ and CD8+ T cells. Libraries were prepared through the immunoSEQ multiplex PCR assay. RNA was extracted from all samples and reverse transcribed into cDNA as template for TCR sequencing. SuperScript III was used for first-strand cDNA synthesis, primed with a 2:1 mix of oligo-dT and random hexamers. Amplification bias was assessed with a synthetic immune receptor repertoire, and residual bias was removed computationally. The paper's processing steps were these. Raw reads were preprocessed to remove errors, and CDR3 was defined according to IMGT conventions as the region from the conserved cysteine to phenylalanine. To get clonality, Shannon entropy was normalized by log2 of the number of productive unique TCRs and the result was subtracted from 1. Scalp TCRbeta sequences were cross-referenced with sorted blood CD4 and CD8 repertoires so that the CD4 or CD8 identity of scalp clones could be inferred. Not all clones reach the TCRdb copy of this immuneACCESS table, which keeps in-frame sequences only. Checked studies attribute under half of the gap to unresolved V genes and leave the rest unexplained. V, J and clone size were drawn from that table, and D and trimming were deduced from the DNA. The sample records 250,000 or so clones, 67% of which are singletons. The ten largest clones take up 1% to 1.5% of the sample.

The chain is encoded by TRBV2 joined to TRBJ1-2; TRBD1 is a weak D gene call, 6 bases matching. This sequence was found in a human donor with alopecia areata. The material sequenced was CD4+ T cells sorted from blood, taken at week 0. The CDR3 protein: CASSDQGGLGYGYTF. DNA sequence: TGTGCCAGCAGTGACCAAGGGGGATTAGGCTATGGCTACACCTTC. The reference TRBV2 and TRBJ1-2 proteins fill in what lies around the CDR3, so the full variable domain reads EPEVTQTPSHQVTQMGQEVILRCVPISNHLYFYWYRQILGQKVEFLVSFYNNEISEKSEIFDDQFSVERPDGSNFTLKIRSTKLEDSAMYFCASSDQGGLGYGYTFGSGTRLTVV.